A single sample gave rise to the 20 T cell receptor beta chains below, sequenced in a study of post-analysis software for immune sequencing data. Whole-study findings and limits: In patients, five or six TRBV segments were more frequent than in controls, with TRBV5-6, TRBV5-1 and TRBV20-1 among them.

Included in the TCR beta cDNA libraries were unique molecular identifiers. TCRdb processed the PCR reads anew with MiXCR; each CDR3 protein has one entry. Of fewer than 700,000 distinct CDR3 sequences in the sample, around 44% were seen once. The antigens for these receptors are not known. Material for sequencing was blood. The receptors shown here come from a girl aged 10 to 17 with multiple sclerosis.

The chain is built from TRBV29-1 and TRBJ2-7; 9 bases map to TRBD1. This CDR3 region has 15 residues. V lost 2 bases and J lost 2; bases outside the gene matches: 7. Germline-derived CDR1 and CDR2 are SQVTM and ANQGSEA. The CDR3 spells CSVEKVGQGPYEQYF. CDR3 coding DNA: TGCAGCGTTGAAAAAGTGGGACAGGGACCCTACGAGCAGTACTTC.

The V and J genes are TRBV20-1 and TRBJ1-4, with D unclear. Trimming removed 7 bases at V and 0 bases at J, with 3 bases between. The CDR3 runs 11 residues. CDR1 and CDR2 from the germline V gene are DFQATT and SNEGSKA (reference sequence). DNA for the CDR3: TGCAGTGTTCCAACTAATGAAAAACTGTTTTTT. Its translation: CSVPTNEKLFF.

There are many counts of this clonotype. The CDR3 is CASSLVPGGRGEQYF. CDR3 bases: TGCGCCAGCAGCTTAGTACCAGGGGGCCGGGGCGAGCAGTACTTC. The chain is built from TRBV5-1 and TRBJ2-7; 8 positions agree with TRBD1. V lost 2 bases, J lost 6 bases, and 10 bases stayed unmatched. This CDR3 has 15 residues. Germline V CDR1 and CDR2: SGHRS, YFSETQ. Based on the CDR3 plus reference TRBV5-1 and TRBJ2-7, the full variable domain is KAGVTQTPRYLIKTRGQQVTLSCSPISGHRSVSWYQQTPGQGLQFLFEYFSETQRNKGNFPGRFSGRQFSNSRSEMNVSTLELGDSALYLCASSLVPGGRGEQYFGPGTRLTVT.

The V gene is TRBV29-1, the J gene TRBJ2-7; no definite D call. This CDR3 region has 15 residues. V dropped 1 base and J dropped 2 bases, with 15 bases sitting between them. CDR1 SQVTM and CDR2 ANQGSEA come from the germline V gene. The CDR3 nucleotides are TGCAGCGTTGAAGGGACCAACCTCCGCACCTACGAGCAGTACTTC. Protein product: CSVEGTNLRTYEQYF.

The chain carries TRBV6-5 and TRBJ1-2, with D tentatively TRBD1 (5 bases). The length of the CDR3 is 14 residues. The germline V gene encodes CDR1 MNHEY and CDR2 SVGAGI. Trimming cost V 7 bases and J 4 bases, with 16 bases left between them. CDR3 in DNA: TGTGCCAGCAACAACCCGGGGCACGGCTATGGCTACACCTTC. Translation: CASNNPGHGYGYTF.

V is TRBV6-1 and J is TRBJ2-7; TRBD1 is a possible D gene (6 bases). This CDR3 has 15 amino acids. Germline lookup yields CDR1 MNHNS and CDR2 SASEGT. V dropped 7 bases and J dropped 1 base, with 17 bases sitting between them. The CDR3 sequence is CASNKAGTSSYEQYF. CDR3 DNA: TGTGCCAGCAATAAAGCCGGGACAAGTTCCTACGAGCAGTACTTC.

This clonotype was detected only a few times. This rearrangement joins TRBV29-1 to TRBJ2-7; D tentatively reads TRBD1 or TRBD2 (6 bases each). The ends were cut back, 3 bases at V and 3 bases at J, with 9 bases in the middle. From germline, CDR1 is SQVTM and CDR2 ANQGSEA. This CDR3 has 12 amino acids. CDR3 in amino acids: CSVEEGDYEQYF. CDR3 sequence (DNA): TGCAGCGTTGAGGAGGGGGACTACGAGCAGTACTTC.

The chain uses TRBV4-1 and TRBJ2-3, with D unresolved. The V and J ends lost 1 base and 2 bases respectively, with 7 bases between them. Germline assignment: CDR1 MGHRA and CDR2 YSYEKL. The CDR3 length is 14 residues. The DNA for the CDR3 is TGCGCCAGCAGCCAAGCCCGGCACACAGATACGCAGTATTTT. This codes for CASSQARHTDTQYF.

The J gene is TRBJ2-7, the V gene TRBV4-2; D may be TRBD2 (6 bases). The germline gives CDR1 LGHNA, CDR2 YNFKEQ. V lost 0 bases and J lost 7, with 16 bases in between. The CDR3 spans 15 residues. The CDR3 sequence is CASSQEVSVAGEQYF. The CDR3 nucleotides are TGTGCCAGCAGCCAAGAAGTCAGCGTCGCGGGGGAGCAGTACTTC.

This chain uses TRBV20-1 with TRBJ2-4; no clear D. The germline CDR1 and CDR2 sequences are DFQATT and SNEGSKA (reference sequence). V lost 0 bases to trimming and J lost 4 bases, with 13 bases between them. The CDR3 is 15 residues long. The CDR3 DNA is TGCAGTGCTAGAGATCGCGCGGATCCAAAAAACATTCAGTACTTC. This gives the protein CSARDRADPKNIQYF.

The V gene is TRBV29-1, the J gene TRBJ2-1; possible D gene TRBD1, 6 bases. CDR3 size: 17 residues. V lost 6 bases to trimming and J lost 0 bases, with 21 bases between them. CDR1 is SQVTM and CDR2 is ANQGSEA in the germline V gene. The CDR3 nucleotides read TGCAGCGTCACCGGGGATCAGGGGCTACCCTCCTACAATGAGCAGTTCTTC. It specifies CSVTGDQGLPSYNEQFF.

The chain links TRBV11-2 to TRBJ1-1, with D maybe TRBD1 (6 bases). The CDR3 sequence is 14 residues long. V gave up 2 bases and J gave up 4 bases, with 11 bases separating them. CDR1 is SGHAT, CDR2 FQNNGV, per germline. In DNA, the CDR3 is TGTGCCAGCAGCTTATTAGTAGGGGGCACTGAAGCTTTCTTT. This translates into CASSLLVGGTEAFF.

This clonotype was found a few times. V and J are TRBV20-1 and TRBJ2-7; TRBD2 aligns across 7 bases. Per the germline V gene, CDR1 is DFQATT and CDR2 is SNEGSKA (reference sequence). Trimming removed 6 bases from V and 2 bases from J; junction bases left unmatched: 10. The CDR3 is 14 amino acids. CDR3 sequence reads: CSAGSGVLTYEQYF. CDR3 coding DNA: TGCAGTGCCGGGAGCGGGGTCCTTACCTACGAGCAGTACTTC.

The CDR3 is CASSLAAREGYNEQFF. The CDR3 nucleotides read TGTGCCAGCAGCTTAGCGGCGCGGGAGGGTTACAATGAGCAGTTCTTC. The genes are TRBV7-9 and TRBJ2-1; 9 positions match TRBD2. From germline, CDR1 is SEHNR and CDR2 FQNEAQ (reference sequence). This CDR3 has 16 amino acids. Trimming removed 0 bases from V and 4 bases from J; junction bases left unmatched: 4.

The rearrangement uses TRBV12-3 or TRBV12-4 and TRBJ2-1, with D perhaps TRBD1 (7 bases). This CDR3 region has 15 residues. The V and J ends lost 6 bases and 6 bases respectively, with 18 bases between them. The CDR3 sequence: CASSRQGLGGNEQFF. CDR3 bases: TGTGCCAGCAGCCGACAGGGACTCGGGGGCAATGAGCAGTTCTTC.

The rearrangement links TRBV7-2 to TRBJ2-5; 7 nucleotides agree with TRBD2. CDR1 and CDR2 from the germline V gene are SGHTA and FQGNSA. The CDR3 runs to 15 residues. Trimming at V came to 2 bases and at J to 3 bases, leaving 6 bases not matched to a gene. The DNA of the CDR3 is TGTGCCAGCAGCTTAATACTAGCGTGGAAAGAGACCCAGTACTTC. This encodes CASSLILAWKETQYF.

This clonotype was detected once. The chain uses TRBV12-3 or TRBV12-4 and TRBJ2-7; no clear D gene. V was cut by 6 bases and J by 5 bases, with 14 bases left in between. CDR3 size: 13 residues. CDR3 sequence reads: CASRTSGQDEQYF. CDR3 bases: TGTGCCAGCAGGACGTCCGGGCAGGACGAGCAGTACTTC.

This clonotype was detected only a few times. The chain has TRBV7-8 and TRBJ2-5; no firm D call. CDR3 size: 14 residues. V was pared by 1 base and J by 2 bases, with 8 bases between. Germline CDR1 is SGHVS and CDR2 is FQNEAQ. CDR3 in amino acids: CASSLVPQQETQYF. In DNA, the CDR3 is TGTGCCAGCAGCTTAGTTCCACAGCAAGAGACCCAGTACTTC.

The chain recombines TRBV28 with TRBJ2-1; 9 positions agree with TRBD2. The CDR3 spans 19 residues. V gave up 5 bases and J gave up 3 bases; unmatched junction bases: 17. CDR1 is MDHEN, CDR2 SYDVKM, per germline. CDR3 DNA sequence: TGTGCCAGCAGTCCCGGGGGTGCGGGAGGGCCACGTAACTACAATGAGCAGTTCTTC. This sequence encodes CASSPGGAGGPRNYNEQFF.

The V call is TRBV12-3 or TRBV12-4, the J call TRBJ2-1; TRBD2 agrees at 12 bases. This CDR3 has 16 residues. With 6 bases clipped from V and 4 bases from J, the junction kept 7 bases outside the gene matches. In DNA, the CDR3 is TGTGCCAGCAGCACGCGGACTAGCGGGGTATACAATGAGCAGTTCTTC. This translates into CASSTRTSGVYNEQFF.